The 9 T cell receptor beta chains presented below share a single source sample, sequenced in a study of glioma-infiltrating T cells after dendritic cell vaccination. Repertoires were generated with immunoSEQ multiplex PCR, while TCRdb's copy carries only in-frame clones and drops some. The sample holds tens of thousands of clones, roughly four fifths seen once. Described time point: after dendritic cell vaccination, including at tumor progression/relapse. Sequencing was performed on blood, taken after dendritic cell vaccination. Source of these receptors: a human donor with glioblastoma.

The CDR3 here is CASSLSGGEMRGYTF. The CDR3, as DNA: TGTGCCAGCAGCTTATCAGGGGGCGAAATGAGAGGCTACACCTTC. The rearrangement joins TRBV5-4 to TRBJ1-2, with 8 bases aligning to TRBD1. Losses at the gene ends were 2 bases for V and 8 bases for J; bases not matched to a gene: 11. CDR3 length: 15 residues. Germline CDR1 reads SGHNT; CDR2 reads YYREEE (reference sequence).

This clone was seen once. The chain's CDR3 is CASSAISGRGSNSPLHF. The CDR3 region has the DNA TGTGCCAGCAGTGCAATCTCGGGCCGAGGGTCAAATTCACCCCTCCACTTT. This chain uses TRBV2 with TRBJ1-6; D uncertain. Germline V lookup: CDR1 SNHLY, CDR2 FYNNEI. The CDR3 contains 17 residues. Trimming pared 4 bases from V and 7 bases from J, leaving 20 bases between.

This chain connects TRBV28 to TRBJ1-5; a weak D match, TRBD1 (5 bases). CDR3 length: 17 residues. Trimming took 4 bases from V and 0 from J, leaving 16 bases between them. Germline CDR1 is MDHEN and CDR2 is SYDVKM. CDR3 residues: CASSSPRGTYSNQPQHF. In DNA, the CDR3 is TGTGCCAGCAGTTCACCTCGGGGGACCTATAGCAATCAGCCCCAGCATTTT.

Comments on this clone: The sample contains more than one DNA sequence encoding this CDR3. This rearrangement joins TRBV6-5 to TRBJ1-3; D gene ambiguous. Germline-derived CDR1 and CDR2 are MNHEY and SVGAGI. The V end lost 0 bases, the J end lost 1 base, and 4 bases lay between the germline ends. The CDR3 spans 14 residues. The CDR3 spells CASSYSHSGNTIYF. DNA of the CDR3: TGTGCCAGCAGTTACTCACATTCTGGAAACACCATATATTTT.

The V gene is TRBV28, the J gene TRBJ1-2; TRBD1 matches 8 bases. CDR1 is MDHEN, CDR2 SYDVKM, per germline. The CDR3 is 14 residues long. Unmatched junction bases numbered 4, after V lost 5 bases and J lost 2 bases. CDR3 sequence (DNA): TGTGCCAGCAGTCCGGGACAGGAAAACTATGGCTACACCTTC. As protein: CASSPGQENYGYTF.

CDR3 in DNA: TGTGCTAGTGTCCCCCACCAGGGTGCCTACGAGCAGTACTTC. Amino acids: CASVPHQGAYEQYF. The chain links TRBV12-5 to TRBJ2-7; maybe TRBD1 (5 bases). V was trimmed by 7 bases and J by 2 bases, leaving 15 bases between them. The CDR3 has 14 amino acids. CDR1 LGHNT and CDR2 FRNRAP come from the germline V gene.

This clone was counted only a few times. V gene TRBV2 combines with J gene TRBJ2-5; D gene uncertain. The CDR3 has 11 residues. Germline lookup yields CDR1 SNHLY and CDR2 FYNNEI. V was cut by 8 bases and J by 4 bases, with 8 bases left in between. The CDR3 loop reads CASPSRETQYF. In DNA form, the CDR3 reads TGTGCCAGCCCTTCCAGAGAGACCCAGTACTTC. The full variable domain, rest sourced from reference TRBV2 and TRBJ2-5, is EPEVTQTPSHQVTQMGQEVILRCVPISNHLYFYWYRQILGQKVEFLVSFYNNEISEKSEIFDDQFSVERPDGSNFTLKIRSTKLEDSAMYFCASPSRETQYFGPGTRLLVL.

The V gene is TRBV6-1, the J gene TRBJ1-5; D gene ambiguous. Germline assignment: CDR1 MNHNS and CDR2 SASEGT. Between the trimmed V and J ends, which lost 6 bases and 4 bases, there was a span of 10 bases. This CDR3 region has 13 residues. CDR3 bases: TGTGCCAGCAGACCGGGAACGAATCAGCCCCAGCATTTT. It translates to CASRPGTNQPQHF.

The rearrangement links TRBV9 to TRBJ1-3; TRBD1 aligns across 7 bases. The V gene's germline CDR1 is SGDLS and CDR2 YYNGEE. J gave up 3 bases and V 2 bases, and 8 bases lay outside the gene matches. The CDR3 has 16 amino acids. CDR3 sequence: CASSVSLTGSGNTIYF. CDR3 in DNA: TGTGCCAGCAGCGTGAGCCTGACAGGGAGTGGAAACACCATATATTTT.